This TCR beta chain was recovered during a study of T cells in tuberculosis. As regards this clone: Its matching antigen is unknown.

Stated time point: new active TB diagnosis, blood taken before or within 7 days of starting treatment. Study-wide results and caveats: Smaller distances to GMM-specific TCRs suggested their expansion in active tuberculosis. GEM motif frequencies gave over 55% accuracy; the GMM repertoire gave roughly 85%.

Using immunoSEQ multiplex PCR, the repertoire was profiled, and TCRdb retains in-frame clones only, with some absent. The sample yields about 49,000 clones, roughly 95% seen once. The input for sequencing was PBMCs, taken at tuberculosis diagnosis. This clonotype originated in an adult with tuberculosis.

This chain's CDR3 is CASSGQAGPETQYF. The CDR3 DNA sequence: TGTGCCAGCAGCGGGCAGGCGGGGCCAGAGACCCAGTACTTC. The rearrangement joins TRBV5-6 to TRBJ2-5, with D possibly TRBD2 on 6 matching bases. V was clipped by 4 bases and J by 4 bases, with 14 bases between them. This CDR3 spans 14 amino acids. CDR1 and CDR2 (germline): SGHDT, YYEEEE.